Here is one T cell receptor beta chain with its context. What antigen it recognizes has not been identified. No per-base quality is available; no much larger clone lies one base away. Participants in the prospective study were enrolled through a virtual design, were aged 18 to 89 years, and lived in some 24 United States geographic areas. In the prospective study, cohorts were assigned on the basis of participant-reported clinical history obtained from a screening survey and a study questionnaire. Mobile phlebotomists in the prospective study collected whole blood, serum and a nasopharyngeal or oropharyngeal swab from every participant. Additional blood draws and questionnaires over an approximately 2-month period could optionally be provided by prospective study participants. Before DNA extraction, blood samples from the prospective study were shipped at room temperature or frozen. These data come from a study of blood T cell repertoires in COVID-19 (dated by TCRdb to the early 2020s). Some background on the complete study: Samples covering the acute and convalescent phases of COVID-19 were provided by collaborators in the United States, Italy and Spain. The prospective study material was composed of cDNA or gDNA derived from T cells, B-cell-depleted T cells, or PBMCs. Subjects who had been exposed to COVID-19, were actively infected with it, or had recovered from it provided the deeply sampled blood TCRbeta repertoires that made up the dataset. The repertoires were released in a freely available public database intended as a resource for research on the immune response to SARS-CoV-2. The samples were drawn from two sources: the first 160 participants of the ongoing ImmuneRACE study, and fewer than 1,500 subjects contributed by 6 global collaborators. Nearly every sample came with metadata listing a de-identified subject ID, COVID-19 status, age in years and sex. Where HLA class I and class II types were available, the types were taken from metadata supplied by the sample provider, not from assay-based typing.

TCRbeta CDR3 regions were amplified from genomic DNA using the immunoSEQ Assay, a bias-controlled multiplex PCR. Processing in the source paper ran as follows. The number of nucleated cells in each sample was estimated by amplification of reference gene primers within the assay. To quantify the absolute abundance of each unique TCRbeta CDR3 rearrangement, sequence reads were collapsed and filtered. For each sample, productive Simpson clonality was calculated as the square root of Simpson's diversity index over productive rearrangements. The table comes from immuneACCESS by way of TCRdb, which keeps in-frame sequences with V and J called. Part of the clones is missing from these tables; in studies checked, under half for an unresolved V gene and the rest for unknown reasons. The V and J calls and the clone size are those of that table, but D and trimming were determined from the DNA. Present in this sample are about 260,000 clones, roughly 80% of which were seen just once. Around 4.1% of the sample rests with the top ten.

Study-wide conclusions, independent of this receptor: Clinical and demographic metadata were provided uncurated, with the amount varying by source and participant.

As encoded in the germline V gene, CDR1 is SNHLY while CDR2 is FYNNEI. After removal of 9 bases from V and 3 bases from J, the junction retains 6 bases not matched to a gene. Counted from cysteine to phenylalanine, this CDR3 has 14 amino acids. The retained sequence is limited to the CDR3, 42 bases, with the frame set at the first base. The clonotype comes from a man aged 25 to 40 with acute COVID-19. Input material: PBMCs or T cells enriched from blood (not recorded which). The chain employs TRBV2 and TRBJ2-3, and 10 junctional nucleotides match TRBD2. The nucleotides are TGTGCCAGTTTCCTAGCGGGAGTAACAGATACGCAGTATTTT. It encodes CASFLAGVTDTQYF.